The entry that follows covers one T cell receptor beta chain sequence. This sample is part of a study of shared clonotypes between healthy human individuals. The CDR3 contains 11 residues. Trimming shortened V by 5 bases and J by 5 bases, and 6 bases separated the two germline ends. Per the germline V gene, CDR1 is SGHAT and CDR2 is FQNNGV. All the donors were Caucasian adults who lived in Nashville, Tennessee. The investigators split CD4+ cells into a CD45RA+ naive subset and a CD45RA-negative memory subset. The assay was immunoSEQ multiplex PCR, and TCRdb's table has in-frame clones only and misses some. The sample includes roughly 1.5 million clones, 98% of them seen just once.

The rearrangement links TRBV11-2 to TRBJ1-1, with D possibly being TRBD1 (5 bases). Sequenced material: naive CD4+ T cells sorted from blood. Subset noted: CD45RA+ positively selected. The sequence was collected from a man aged 25-45 years in good health. CDR3 bases: TGTGCCAGCAGCACAGGAACTGAAGCTTTCTTT. This translates into CASSTGTEAFF.